A single sample is the source of the 17 T cell receptor beta chains below, sequenced in a study of Tregs in tolerant kidney transplant recipients (dated by TCRdb to between 2018 and 2021). The receptor library was made with the immunoSEQ multiplex PCR assay. Held by TCRdb, this immuneACCESS table contains in-frame sequences only and omits some clones. Under half of the omission traces to an unresolved V gene where checked; the cause of the rest is unknown. The sample includes 35,000 to 55,000 clones, with more than 80% observed a single time. The top ten constitute 0.7% of the sample. Sequencing was carried out using Tregs from blood. Receptors were obtained from a human donor in good health.

The chain is built from TRBV18 and TRBJ2-7; D is ambiguous. The germline V gene has CDR1 KGHSH and CDR2 LQKENI. CDR3 size: 12 residues. Trimming cost V 0 bases and J 1 base, with 1 base left between them. CDR3 protein: CASSPPSYEQYF. DNA for the CDR3: TGTGCCAGCTCACCACCTTCCTACGAGCAGTACTTC.

V usage is TRBV29-1 and J usage is TRBJ2-7; perhaps TRBD2 as D (6 bases). The CDR3 runs 12 residues. The germline V gene has CDR1 SQVTM and CDR2 ANQGSEA. V lost 5 bases and J 3 bases, leaving 11 bases between the germline ends. CDR3 nucleotide sequence: TGCAGCGTTCGACCGGGGGACTACGAGCAGTACTTC. Encoded protein: CSVRPGDYEQYF.

The gene calls are TRBV15 and TRBJ1-1; D remains ambiguous. Trimming removed 0 bases at V and 1 base at J, with 6 bases between. Germline loops: CDR1 LNHNV, CDR2 YYDKDF (reference sequence). This CDR3 region has 14 residues. The CDR3 sequence is CATSREVGNTEAFF. CDR3 coding DNA: TGTGCCACCAGCAGAGAGGTGGGGAACACTGAAGCTTTCTTT.

The chain couples TRBV19 to TRBJ2-7; D is uncertain. The CDR3 contains 12 residues. V was shortened by 4 bases and J by 4 bases, with 8 bases between the two germline ends. Germline CDR1 is LNHDA and CDR2 is SQIVND (reference sequence). The CDR3 sequence: CASSSNLYEQYF. In DNA, the CDR3 is TGTGCCAGTAGTAGTAACCTGTACGAGCAGTACTTC.

CDR3 loop: CASSYAGVTEAFF. The CDR3 DNA reads as TGTGCCAGCAGCTACGCGGGGGTCACTGAAGCTTTCTTT. This chain connects TRBV6-5 to TRBJ1-1; the D gene is possibly TRBD1 (5 bases). Germline loops: CDR1 MNHEY, CDR2 SVGAGI. Trimming removed 6 bases at V and 4 bases at J, with 12 bases between. The CDR3 contains 13 residues.

The rearrangement links TRBV10-3 to TRBJ2-3; D may be TRBD1 or TRBD2 (5 bases each). V was trimmed by 8 bases and J by 4 bases, leaving 22 bases between them. This CDR3 comprises 16 residues. The germline V gene encodes CDR1 ENHRY and CDR2 SYGVKD. The CDR3 bases are TGTGCCATCGGTCAGTGGGGACCTCGTGTCGCAGATACGCAGTATTTT. Encoded protein: CAIGQWGPRVADTQYF.

This sequence joins TRBV4-2 and TRBJ2-7; no clear D. Germline V CDR1 and CDR2: LGHNA, YNFKEQ. The germline V and J ends were trimmed by 1 base and 7 bases, with 14 bases remaining between them. The CDR3 sequence is 14 residues long. CDR3 sequence reads: CASSQVIWAMEQYF. The CDR3 DNA follows: TGTGCCAGCAGCCAAGTCATCTGGGCAATGGAGCAGTACTTC.

The J gene is TRBJ1-2, the V gene TRBV10-2; 8 bases fit TRBD1. This CDR3 comprises 13 residues. Germline-derived CDR1 and CDR2 are WSHSY and SAAADI. The junction had 2 bases not matched to a gene; V was cut back by 4 bases and J by 4 bases. This CDR3 is CASSGDRTYGYTF. The CDR3 DNA follows: TGCGCCAGCAGTGGGGACAGGACCTATGGCTACACCTTC.

This clone was seen only once. This chain uses TRBV29-1 with TRBJ1-1; D possibly corresponds to TRBD1 (5 bases). Germline-derived CDR1 and CDR2 are SQVTM and ANQGSEA. This CDR3 has 14 residues. Trimming removed 4 bases at V and 0 bases at J, with 12 bases between. CDR3 in amino acids: CSVVGGLLNTEAFF. CDR3 DNA sequence: TGCAGCGTTGTCGGGGGTCTCCTGAACACTGAAGCTTTCTTT.

This chain joins TRBV5-4 and TRBJ1-3; no clear D gene. Germline V gene data show CDR1 as SGHNT and CDR2 as YYREEE (reference sequence). This CDR3 comprises 15 residues. Trimming removed 0 bases from V and 5 bases from J, with 12 bases in between. As DNA, the CDR3 is TGTGCCAGCAGCTTGGCCGGGCAGGCAAGAAACACCATATATTTT. Residues: CASSLAGQARNTIYF.

This clone occurred once. The V gene is TRBV5-1, the J gene TRBJ1-1; TRBD1 is a possible D gene (5 bases). The CDR3 extends over 13 amino acids. V was shortened by 1 base and J by 1 base, with 5 bases between the two germline ends. Germline-derived CDR1 and CDR2 are SGHRS and YFSETQ. The CDR3 spells CASSLTGNTEAFF. Written as DNA, the CDR3 is TGCGCCAGCAGCTTGACAGGGAACACTGAAGCTTTCTTT.

This clone was observed a single time. This rearrangement joins TRBV29-1 to TRBJ1-2, with D perhaps TRBD1 (6 bases). V was cut by 3 bases and J by 8 bases, with 16 bases left in between. This CDR3 comprises 13 residues. The V gene's germline CDR1 is SQVTM and CDR2 ANQGSEA. For the CDR3, the DNA is TGCAGCGTTGAGACCGGGACACTGGGGGGCTACACCTTC. This encodes CSVETGTLGGYTF. Full variable domain (outside the CDR3, taken from reference TRBV29-1 and TRBJ1-2): SAVISQKPSRDICQRGTSLTIQCQVDSQVTMMFWYRQQPGQSLTLIATANQGSEATYESGFVIDKFPISRPNLTFSTLTVSNMSPEDSSIYLCSVETGTLGGYTFGSGTRLTVV.

The chain uses TRBV7-9 and TRBJ1-4, with D perhaps TRBD1 (5 bases). Germline V lookup: CDR1 SEHNR, CDR2 FQNEAQ (reference sequence). The CDR3 extends over 15 amino acids. The germline V and J ends were trimmed by 5 bases and 6 bases, with 16 bases remaining between them. The CDR3 sequence: CASSLVPGGDEKLFF. CDR3 nucleotides: TGTGCCAGCAGCCTGGTGCCAGGAGGGGATGAAAAACTGTTTTTT.

The chain combines TRBV19 with TRBJ1-1; TRBD1 agrees at 7 bases. Germline V lookup: CDR1 LNHDA, CDR2 SQIVND (reference sequence). The ends lost 6 bases at V and 5 bases at J; junction bases unmatched: 9. This CDR3 is 14 amino acids long. CDR3 sequence reads: CASRDPQGGTEAFF. The DNA of the CDR3 is TGTGCCAGTAGGGACCCCCAGGGGGGGACTGAAGCTTTCTTT.

This chain uses TRBV28 with TRBJ1-5, with D tentatively TRBD1 (6 bases). V was trimmed by 6 bases and J by 1 base, leaving 13 bases between them. Germline CDR1 reads MDHEN; CDR2 reads SYDVKM. The CDR3 contains 15 residues. The DNA for the CDR3 is TGTGCCAGCAGAAAACAGGGCCGGAGCAATCAGCCCCAGCATTTT. Amino acid sequence: CASRKQGRSNQPQHF. Drawing the rest from reference TRBV28 and TRBJ1-5, the complete variable domain is DVKVTQSSRYLVKRTGEKVFLECVQDMDHENMFWYRQDPGLGLRLIYFSYDVKMKEKGDIPEGYSVSREKKERFSLILESASTNQTSMYLCASRKQGRSNQPQHFGDGTRLSIL.

This clone was seen only once. This chain uses TRBV6-5 with TRBJ1-2; D ambiguous. The germline V gene has CDR1 MNHEY and CDR2 SVGAGI. The length of the CDR3 is 13 residues. V lost 2 bases and J lost 11, with 15 bases in between. The CDR3 here is CASSYTGPPPYTF. CDR3 in DNA: TGTGCCAGCAGTTACACCGGGCCCCCTCCTTACACCTTC.

V gene TRBV28 combines with J gene TRBJ2-7; D possibly uses TRBD1 or TRBD2 (5 bases each). There are 16 residues in the CDR3. Per germline, CDR1 MDHEN and CDR2 SYDVKM. The V and J ends lost 6 bases and 0 bases respectively, with 18 bases between them. CDR3 amino acids: CASSPMFGDGSYEQYF. CDR3 bases: TGTGCCAGCAGCCCAATGTTTGGGGACGGCTCCTACGAGCAGTACTTC.